Listed below are T cell receptor beta chains from one sample, sequenced in a study of OX40 agonist ivuxolimab in advanced cancers. Some clones are missing from TCRdb's copy, which holds only in-frame ones; the method was immunoSEQ multiplex PCR. The table includes approximately 50,000 clones, approximately 84% detected once. The sample was CD4+ or CD8+ T cells sorted from blood, taken in a trial of the OX40 agonist ivuxolimab. The receptors derive from an adult with an advanced solid tumor such as melanoma, head and neck, liver or kidney cancer. Each CDR3 is given with its conserved first and last residue. Each record gives: D gene, J gene, V gene, clone size, CDR3 protein, CDR3 DNA. A D gene is named only where the DNA matches it firmly. Size is omitted from some rows. Given values are once, few, many or a class for expanded clones.

TRBD2 TRBJ2-7 TRBV7-2 . CASSSGASGRASSYEQYF TGTGCCAGCAGCTCAGGCGCTAGCGGGAGGGCAAGCTCCTACGAGCAGTACTTC
TRBD2 TRBJ2-7 TRBV18 . CASSPGLAGGYEQYF TGTGCCAGCTCACCAGGACTAGCGGGAGGCTACGAGCAGTACTTC
. TRBJ2-7 TRBV18 few CASSQSKNEQYF TGTGCCAGCTCACAGAGTAAAAACGAGCAGTACTTC
. TRBJ1-1 TRBV5-1 . CASTIEPADTEAFF TGCGCCAGCACCATCGAACCGGCCGACACTGAAGCTTTCTTT
. TRBJ1-1 TRBV29-1 . CSSGLNTEAFF TGCAGCTCCGGGCTAAACACTGAAGCTTTCTTT
TRBD1 TRBJ2-5 TRBV5-1 . CASSLQGKRETQYF TGCGCCAGCAGCTTACAGGGGAAGCGAGAGACCCAGTACTTC
. TRBJ2-5 TRBV29-1 once CSVGPGAGLTQYF TGCAGCGTTGGGCCCGGAGCGGGTTTGACCCAGTACTTC
. TRBJ2-7 TRBV5-6 . CASSLRGYEQYF TGTGCCAGCAGCTTAAGGGGCTACGAGCAGTACTTC
. TRBJ2-3 TRBV19 . CASSGVGARTDTQYF TGTGCCAGTAGTGGGGTTGGGGCCCGCACAGATACGCAGTATTTT
TRBD2 TRBJ2-2 TRBV11-2 . CASGAGGHLYTGELFF TGTGCCAGCGGCGCGGGGGGACATTTATACACCGGGGAGCTGTTTTTT
. TRBJ1-2 TRBV4-1 . CASSQDGQINYGYTF TGCGCCAGCAGCCAAGACGGACAGATCAACTATGGCTACACCTTC
. TRBJ2-1 TRBV7-3 . CASSLRQFSSYNEQFF TGTGCCAGCAGCCTACGACAGTTTAGCTCCTACAATGAGCAGTTCTTC
TRBD2 TRBJ2-1 TRBV6-1 . CASSVERGNNEQFF TGTGCCAGCAGTGTCGAGCGGGGGAACAATGAGCAGTTCTTC
. TRBJ1-3 TRBV6-5 . CASSYRADSGNTIYF TGTGCCAGCAGTTACCGGGCGGACTCTGGAAACACCATATATTTT
TRBD1 TRBJ1-5 TRBV19 . CASSILHRGTVGQPQHF TGTGCCAGTAGTATTTTGCACAGGGGGACGGTCGGTCAGCCCCAGCATTTT
TRBD2 TRBJ2-3 TRBV11-2 . CASGNILAGEVTSTDTQYF TGTGCCAGCGGAAATATCTTAGCGGGGGAAGTGACTAGCACAGATACGCAGTATTTT
TRBD1 TRBJ2-5 TRBV5-6 once CASRKSGTGGTQYF TGTGCCAGCAGGAAATCCGGGACAGGTGGGACCCAGTACTTC
TRBD1 TRBJ2-7 TRBV6-6 . CASSIDRGYEQYF TGTGCCAGCAGTATCGACAGGGGCTACGAGCAGTACTTC
. TRBJ1-1 TRBV18 . CASSTRTNTEAFF TGTGCCAGCTCAACGCGGACGAACACTGAAGCTTTCTTT
TRBD1 TRBJ2-5 TRBV6-4 . CASRFDREETQYF TGTGCCAGCAGATTCGACAGGGAAGAGACCCAGTACTTC
. TRBJ2-2 TRBV11-3 once CASTGRNTGELFF TGTGCCAGCACGGGACGGAACACCGGGGAGCTGTTTTTT
. TRBJ2-7 TRBV20-1 few CSASDSYEQYF TGCAGTGCTAGTGACAGCTACGAGCAGTACTTC
TRBD1 TRBJ1-2 TRBV6-5 . CASKSRQGEAYGYTF TGTGCCAGCAAGTCGAGACAGGGGGAGGCTTATGGCTACACCTTC
. TRBJ1-1 TRBV30 . CAWSGDTTLGAFF TGTGCCTGGAGTGGGGACACCACCCTCGGAGCTTTCTTT
. TRBJ1-2 TRBV29-1 . CSVDGGALGYTF TGCAGCGTTGACGGGGGGGCATTGGGCTACACCTTC
. TRBJ1-1 TRBV30 . CAWSALGGWAEAFF TGTGCCTGGAGCGCACTCGGGGGCTGGGCTGAAGCTTTCTTT
. TRBJ2-5 TRBV9 . CASSVGRRGETQYF TGTGCCAGCAGCGTAGGGCGGAGGGGAGAGACCCAGTACTTC
TRBD2 TRBJ2-1 TRBV11-3 . CASSLGLAGVYNEQFF TGTGCCAGCAGCTTGGGACTAGCGGGAGTTTACAATGAGCAGTTCTTC
TRBD1 TRBJ1-1 TRBV2 . CASSVGDRGLEAFF TGTGCCAGCAGTGTAGGAGACAGGGGGCTAGAGGCTTTCTTT
. TRBJ2-2 TRBV18 . CASSPQVSANTGELFF TGTGCCAGCTCACCCCAAGTCAGTGCGAACACCGGGGAGCTGTTTTTT
. TRBJ1-4 TRBV19 once CASSIQQGPEKLFF TGTGCCAGTAGTATACAACAGGGCCCTGAAAAACTGTTTTTT
TRBD1 TRBJ1-1 TRBV28 . CASSLERGPPPGGAFF TGTGCCAGCAGTTTAGAGAGGGGGCCCCCCCCGGGGGGAGCTTTCTTT
. TRBJ1-5 TRBV10-2 medium-sized CASSESGHRNQPQHF TGCGCCAGCAGTGAGTCCGGACACCGCAATCAGCCCCAGCATTTT
TRBD1 TRBJ1-6 TRBV18 . CASSPQGANSPLHF TGTGCCAGCTCACCACAGGGGGCGAATTCACCCCTCCACTTT
TRBD1 TRBJ1-1 TRBV5-1 . CASSWTGRATEAFF TGCGCCAGCAGTTGGACAGGAAGGGCCACTGAAGCTTTCTTT
. TRBJ2-1 TRBV11-2 once CASRSIEQFF TGTGCCAGCAGGTCCATTGAGCAGTTCTTC
TRBD1 TRBJ1-6 TRBV6-5 . CASSRSDRATPLHF TGTGCCAGCAGCCGATCGGACAGGGCTACACCCCTCCACTTT
. TRBJ2-7 TRBV19 . CASSTIATSYEQYF TGTGCCAGTAGTACCATCGCCACGTCCTACGAGCAGTACTTC
. TRBJ1-5 TRBV5-6 . CASSFGGRGQPQHF TGTGCCAGCAGCTTTGGGGGGCGCGGTCAGCCCCAGCATTTT
TRBD1 TRBJ2-2 TRBV7-7 . CASSLGQGANTGELFF TGTGCCAGCAGCTTAGGGCAGGGGGCGAACACCGGGGAGCTGTTTTTT
. TRBJ2-4 TRBV4-1 . CASSLFLAKNIQYF TGCGCCAGCAGCCTATTCCTAGCCAAAAACATTCAGTACTTC
. TRBJ2-1 TRBV28 few CATQQRNEQFF TGTGCCACACAGCAGAGAAATGAGCAGTTCTTC
TRBD1 TRBJ1-4 TRBV28 . CASSGQGWGPEKLFF TGTGCCAGCAGTGGACAGGGATGGGGGCCTGAAAAACTGTTTTTT
. TRBJ1-4 TRBV6-1 once CASSEGQGNEKLFF TGTGCCAGCAGTGAAGGTCAGGGGAATGAAAAACTGTTTTTT
TRBD1 TRBJ1-2 TRBV14 . CASSPLGTGIYGYTF TGTGCCAGCAGCCCCCTAGGGACAGGGATCTATGGCTACACCTTC
. TRBJ2-7 TRBV18 . CASSPGSHYEQYF TGTGCCAGCTCACCGGGATCGCACTACGAGCAGTACTTC
TRBD2 TRBJ2-5 TRBV29-1 . CSVARIAGEETQYF TGCAGCGTCGCGAGGATAGCGGGAGAAGAGACCCAGTACTTC
. TRBJ2-2 TRBV28 . CGSSENTGELFF TGTGGCTCGAGCGAAAACACCGGGGAGCTGTTTTTT
TRBD2 TRBJ2-1 TRBV28 few CASRLPLAGGKNNEQFF TGTGCCAGCAGGCTCCCCCTAGCGGGGGGTAAAAACAATGAGCAGTTCTTC
. TRBJ1-1 TRBV5-6 . CASSLADRMNTEAFF TGTGCCAGCAGCTTGGCCGACAGGATGAACACTGAAGCTTTCTTT
. TRBJ2-7 TRBV9 once CASSVGREPYYEQYF TGTGCCAGCAGCGTAGGGAGGGAGCCCTACTACGAGCAGTACTTC
. TRBJ2-2 TRBV14 . CASSQVTGNTGELFF TGTGCCAGCAGCCAAGTCACAGGGAACACCGGGGAGCTGTTTTTT
. TRBJ1-6 TRBV2 . CASSQTVGDSPLHF TGTGCCAGCAGCCAGACGGTGGGGGATTCACCCCTCCACTTT
TRBD1 TRBJ1-5 TRBV4-1 few CASSQSLARGPQPQHF TGCGCCAGCAGCCAATCCTTGGCCAGGGGGCCTCAGCCCCAGCATTTT
. TRBJ1-1 TRBV28 once CASGRGWTEAFF TGTGCCAGCGGAAGGGGGTGGACTGAAGCTTTCTTT
. TRBJ2-3 TRBV5-2 . CASSPVDSGRPDTQYF TGTGCCAGCAGCCCGGTGGATAGCGGACGTCCAGATACGCAGTATTTT
TRBD1 TRBJ2-4 TRBV2 . CASRGQGLAKNIQYF TGTGCCAGCAGGGGACAGGGACTAGCCAAAAACATTCAGTACTTC
. TRBJ1-5 TRBV6-5 . CATRRRPRGDQPQHF TGTGCCACCCGCCGCCGGCCCAGAGGGGATCAGCCCCAGCATTTT
TRBD1 TRBJ1-1 TRBV19 . CASSNYRGGWNTEAFF TGTGCCAGTAGTAACTACAGGGGCGGATGGAACACTGAAGCTTTCTTT